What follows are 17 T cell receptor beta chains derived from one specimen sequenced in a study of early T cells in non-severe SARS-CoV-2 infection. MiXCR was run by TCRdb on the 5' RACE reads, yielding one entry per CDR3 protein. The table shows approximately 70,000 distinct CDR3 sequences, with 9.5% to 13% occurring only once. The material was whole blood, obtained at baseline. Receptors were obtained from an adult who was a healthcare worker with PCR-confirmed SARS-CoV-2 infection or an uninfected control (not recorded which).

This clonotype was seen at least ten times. CDR3 protein: CASSLAYMGGGTDTQYF. The CDR3 DNA follows: TGCGCCAGCAGCTTGGCCTACATGGGGGGCGGCACAGATACGCAGTATTTT. This chain uses TRBV5-1 with TRBJ2-3; perhaps D is TRBD1 or TRBD2 (6 bases each). V lost 0 bases, J lost 1 base, and 15 bases lay in between. The CDR3 consists of 17 residues. Germline lookup yields CDR1 SGHRS and CDR2 YFSETQ.

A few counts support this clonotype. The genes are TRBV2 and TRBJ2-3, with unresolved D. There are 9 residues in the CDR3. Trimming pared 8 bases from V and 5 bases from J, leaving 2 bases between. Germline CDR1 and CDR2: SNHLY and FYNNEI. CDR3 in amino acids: CASGDTQYF. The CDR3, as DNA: TGTGCCAGCGGAGATACGCAGTATTTT. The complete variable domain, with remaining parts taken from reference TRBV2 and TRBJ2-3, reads EPEVTQTPSHQVTQMGQEVILRCVPISNHLYFYWYRQILGQKVEFLVSFYNNEISEKSEIFDDQFSVERPDGSNFTLKIRSTKLEDSAMYFCASGDTQYFGPGTRLTVL.

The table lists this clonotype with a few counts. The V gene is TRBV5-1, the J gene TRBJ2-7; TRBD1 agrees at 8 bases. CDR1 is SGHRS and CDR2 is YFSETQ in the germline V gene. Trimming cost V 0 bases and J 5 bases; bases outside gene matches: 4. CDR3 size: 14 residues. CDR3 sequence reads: CASSLAQGAHEQYF. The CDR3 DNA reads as TGCGCCAGCAGCTTGGCCCAGGGGGCCCACGAGCAGTACTTC.

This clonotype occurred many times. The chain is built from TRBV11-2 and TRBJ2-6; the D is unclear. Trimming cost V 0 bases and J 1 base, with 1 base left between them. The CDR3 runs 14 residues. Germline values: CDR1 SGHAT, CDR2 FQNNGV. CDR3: CASSLDSGANVLTF. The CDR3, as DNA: TGTGCCAGCAGCTTAGATTCTGGGGCCAACGTCCTGACTTTC.

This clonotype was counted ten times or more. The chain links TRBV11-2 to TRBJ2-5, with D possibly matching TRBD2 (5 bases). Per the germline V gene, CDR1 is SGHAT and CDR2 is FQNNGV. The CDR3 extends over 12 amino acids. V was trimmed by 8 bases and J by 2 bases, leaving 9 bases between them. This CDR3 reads CASEGYQETQYF. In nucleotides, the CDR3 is TGTGCCAGCGAGGGATATCAAGAGACCCAGTACTTC. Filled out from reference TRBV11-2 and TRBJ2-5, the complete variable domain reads EAGVAQSPRYKIIEKRQSVAFWCNPISGHATLYWYQQILGQGPKLLIQFQNNGVVDDSQLPKDRFSAERLKGVDSTLKIQPAKLEDSAVYLCASEGYQETQYFGPGTRLLVL.

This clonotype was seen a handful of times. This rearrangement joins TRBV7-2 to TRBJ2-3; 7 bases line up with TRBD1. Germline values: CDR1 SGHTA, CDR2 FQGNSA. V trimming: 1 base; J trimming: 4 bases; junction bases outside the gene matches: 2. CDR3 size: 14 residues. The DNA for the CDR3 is TGTGCCAGCAGCTTAGACAGGGGTGCAGATACGCAGTATTTT. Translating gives CASSLDRGADTQYF.

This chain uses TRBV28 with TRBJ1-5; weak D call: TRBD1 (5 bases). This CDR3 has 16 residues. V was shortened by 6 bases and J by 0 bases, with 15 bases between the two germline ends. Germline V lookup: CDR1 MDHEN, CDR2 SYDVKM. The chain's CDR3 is CASRYPTELSNQPQHF. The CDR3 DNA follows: TGTGCCAGCAGGTACCCGACAGAGCTTAGCAATCAGCCCCAGCATTTT.

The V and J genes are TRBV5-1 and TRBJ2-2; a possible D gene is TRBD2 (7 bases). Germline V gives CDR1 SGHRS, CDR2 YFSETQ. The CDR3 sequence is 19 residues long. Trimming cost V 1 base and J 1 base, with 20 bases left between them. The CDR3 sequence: CASSLSTRGAKRNTGELFF. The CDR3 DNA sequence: TGCGCCAGCAGCTTGTCCACTCGGGGGGCGAAACGGAACACCGGGGAGCTGTTTTTT.

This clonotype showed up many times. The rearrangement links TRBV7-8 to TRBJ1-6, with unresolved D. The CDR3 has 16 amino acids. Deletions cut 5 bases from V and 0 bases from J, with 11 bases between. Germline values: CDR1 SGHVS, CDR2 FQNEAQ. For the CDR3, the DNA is TGTGCCAGCAGCCTTACGGGGAGCTCCTATAATTCACCCCTCCACTTT. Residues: CASSLTGSSYNSPLHF.

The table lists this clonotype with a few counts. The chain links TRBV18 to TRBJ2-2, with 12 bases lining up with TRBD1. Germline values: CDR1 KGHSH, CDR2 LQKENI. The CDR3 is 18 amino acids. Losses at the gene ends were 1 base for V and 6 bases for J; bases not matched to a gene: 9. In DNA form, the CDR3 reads TGTGCCAGCTCACCACTCCGACCGGGACAGGGGGCAGCCGGGGAGCTGTTTTTT. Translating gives CASSPLRPGQGAAGELFF.

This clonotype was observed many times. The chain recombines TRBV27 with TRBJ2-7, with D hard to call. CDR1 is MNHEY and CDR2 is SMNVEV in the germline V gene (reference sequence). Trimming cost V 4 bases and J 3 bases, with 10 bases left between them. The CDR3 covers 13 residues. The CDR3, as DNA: TGTGCCAGCAGTTCCTGGACGGGCTACGAGCAGTACTTC. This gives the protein CASSSWTGYEQYF.

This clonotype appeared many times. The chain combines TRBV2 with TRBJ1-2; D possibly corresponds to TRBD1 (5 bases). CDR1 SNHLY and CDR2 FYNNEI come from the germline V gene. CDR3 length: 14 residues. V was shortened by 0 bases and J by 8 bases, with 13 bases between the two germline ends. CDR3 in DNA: TGTGCCAGCAGTGAAGCGAGGCAGGGCGAGGGCTACACCTTC. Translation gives CASSEARQGEGYTF. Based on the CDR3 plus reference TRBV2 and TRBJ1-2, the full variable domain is EPEVTQTPSHQVTQMGQEVILRCVPISNHLYFYWYRQILGQKVEFLVSFYNNEISEKSEIFDDQFSVERPDGSNFTLKIRSTKLEDSAMYFCASSEARQGEGYTFGSGTRLTVV.

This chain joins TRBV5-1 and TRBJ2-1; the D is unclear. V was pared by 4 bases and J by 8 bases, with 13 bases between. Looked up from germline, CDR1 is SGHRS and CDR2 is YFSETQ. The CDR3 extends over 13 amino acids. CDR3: CASSPDPGDEQFF. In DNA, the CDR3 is TGCGCCAGCAGCCCGGACCCTGGGGATGAGCAGTTCTTC.

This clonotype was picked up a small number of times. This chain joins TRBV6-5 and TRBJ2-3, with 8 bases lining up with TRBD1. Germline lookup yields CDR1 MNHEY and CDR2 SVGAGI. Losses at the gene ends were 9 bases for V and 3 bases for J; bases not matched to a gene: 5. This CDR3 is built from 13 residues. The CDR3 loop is CASGQGGTDTQYF. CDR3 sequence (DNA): TGTGCCAGTGGACAGGGCGGTACAGATACGCAGTATTTT.

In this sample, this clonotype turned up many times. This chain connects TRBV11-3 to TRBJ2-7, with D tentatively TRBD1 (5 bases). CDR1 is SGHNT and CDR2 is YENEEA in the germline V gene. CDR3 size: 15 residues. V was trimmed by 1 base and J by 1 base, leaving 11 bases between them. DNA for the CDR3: TGTGCCAGCAGCTTAGCAGGGCCTGTATCCTACGAGCAGTACTTC. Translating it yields CASSLAGPVSYEQYF.

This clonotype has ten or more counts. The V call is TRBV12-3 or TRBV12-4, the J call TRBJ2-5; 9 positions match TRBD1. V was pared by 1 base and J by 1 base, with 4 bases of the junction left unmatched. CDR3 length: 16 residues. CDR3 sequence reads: CASSLGTGAGQETQYF. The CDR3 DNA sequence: TGTGCCAGCAGTTTAGGGACAGGGGCCGGCCAAGAGACCCAGTACTTC.

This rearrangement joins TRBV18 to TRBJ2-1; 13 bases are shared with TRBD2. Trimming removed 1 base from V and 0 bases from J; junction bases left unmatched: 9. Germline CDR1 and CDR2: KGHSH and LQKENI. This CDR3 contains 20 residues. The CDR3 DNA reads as TGTGCCAGCTCACCACTAGGGGGACTAGCGGGATCGAGCTCCTACAATGAGCAGTTCTTC. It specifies CASSPLGGLAGSSSYNEQFF.